These 23 T cell receptor beta chains share one sample of origin, sequenced in a study of T cell repertoires in cytomegalovirus infection (dated by TCRdb to between 2018 and 2021). TCRdb names Illumina HiSeq 1500 as the instrument used. TCRdb passed the public sequencing reads through fastp at Q25 and MiXCR, retaining productive beta sequences. For every CDR3 protein sequence, its rows merge into one entry that carries the most common genes and DNA. The sample data list approximately 550,000 distinct CDR3 sequences, and approximately 15% of these were observed just once. Clones ranked in the top ten supply 20% to 30% of the sample. Material: CD8+ T cells from PBMCs. All receptors come from a human donor in good health (CMV status not recorded). Some clones in this sample may be carry-over from other donors' samples.

This clonotype was counted ten times or more. The chain is built from TRBV7-9 and TRBJ2-3, with 12 bases that match TRBD2. The trim removed 4 bases at V and 4 bases at J, leaving 6 bases unmatched. Germline V gene sequence: CDR1 SEHNR, CDR2 FQNEAQ (reference sequence). The CDR3 is 16 amino acids. In nucleotides, the CDR3 is TGTGCCAGCAGCTACCCTAGCGGGAGGGTGGCAGATACGCAGTATTTT. Protein product: CASSYPSGRVADTQYF.

The table lists this clonotype with a few counts. The V and J genes are TRBV20-1 and TRBJ2-7; D call uncertain. The CDR3 runs to 13 residues. CDR1 and CDR2 (germline): DFQATT, SNEGSKA (reference sequence). V was trimmed by 3 bases and J by 0 bases, leaving 9 bases between them. The CDR3 DNA reads TGCAGTGCTAGGAAGCAAGACTCCTACGAGCAGTACTTC. Encoded protein: CSARKQDSYEQYF.

This clonotype was seen just once. Because it lacks the conserved phenylalanine or tryptophan at the end, this CDR3 is likely a read error. The chain is built from TRBV6-1 and TRBJ2-4; D is unresolved. The germline V and J ends were trimmed by 2 bases and 11 bases, with 16 bases remaining between them. Germline V CDR1 and CDR2: MNHNS, SASEGT. The CDR3 sequence is 14 residues long. The CDR3 bases are TGTGCCAGCAGTGAATGGCCCGAGAAACTGTTTCAGTACTTA. Protein: CASSEWPEKLFQYL.

The V and J genes are TRBV2 and TRBJ1-2; D perhaps matches TRBD1 (5 bases). The CDR3 has 14 residues. V lost 7 bases, J lost 5 bases, and 17 bases lay in between. Per the germline V gene, CDR1 is SNHLY and CDR2 is FYNNEI. This CDR3 is CASTDSRVLYGYTF. CDR3 nucleotides: TGTGCCAGCACCGACAGTCGGGTTTTATATGGCTACACCTTC.

This clonotype occurred many times. This chain uses TRBV28 with TRBJ2-1, with TRBD1 identical over 12 bases. V shed 6 bases, J shed 9 bases, and the junction held 9 bases outside the gene matches. This CDR3 is 15 amino acids long. CDR1 is MDHEN and CDR2 is SYDVKM in the germline V gene. This chain's CDR3 is CASSHRDRGLGEQFF. The DNA for the CDR3 is TGTGCCAGCAGCCACCGGGACAGGGGGCTGGGTGAGCAGTTCTTC.

For this clonotype: The junction shows a germline mismatch at one end, possibly a read error. The chain recombines TRBV12-3 or TRBV12-4 with TRBJ2-5; 10 bases line up with TRBD1. This CDR3 is 17 amino acids long. The CDR3 sequence: CASSPAGTGVGKETHYF. In DNA form, the CDR3 reads TGTGCCAGCAGCCCAGCCGGGACAGGGGTCGGCAAAGAGACCCATTACTTC.

This clonotype was seen many times. V and J are TRBV6-1 and TRBJ2-7, with D unclear. The CDR3 is 12 amino acids. Trimming left V 3 bases short and J 1 base short, with 4 bases between. Germline V gene data show CDR1 as MNHNS and CDR2 as SASEGT. The CDR3 is CASSDWSYEQYF. The CDR3 DNA is TGTGCCAGCAGTGACTGGTCCTACGAGCAGTACTTC.

The table lists this clonotype with many counts. This chain uses TRBV12-5 with TRBJ1-2; maybe TRBD1 (6 bases). V lost 3 bases and J 2 bases, leaving 16 bases between the germline ends. In germline, CDR1 is LGHNT, CDR2 FRNRAP. The CDR3 contains 16 residues. The CDR3 DNA reads TGTGCTAGTGGTTTCCCCTTTCGGGGGCCCAACTATGGCTACACCTTC. It specifies CASGFPFRGPNYGYTF.

V usage is TRBV6-2 or TRBV6-3 and J usage is TRBJ1-5; D gene ambiguous. V was cut by 3 bases and J by 2 bases, with 8 bases left in between. Looked up from germline, CDR1 is MNHEY and CDR2 is SVGEGT. The CDR3 is 14 amino acids. The CDR3, as DNA: TGTGCCAGCAGTTATGAGACCGGCAATCAGCCCCAGCATTTT. Translated, it gives CASSYETGNQPQHF.

This clonotype was detected a few times. The chain has TRBV5-1 and TRBJ2-1; the D is unclear. Between the trimmed V and J ends, which lost 2 bases and 1 base, there was a span of 7 bases. CDR1 SGHRS and CDR2 YFSETQ come from the germline V gene. The CDR3 contains 14 residues. Here the CDR3 reads CASSLVASYNEQFF. For the CDR3, the DNA is TGCGCCAGCAGCTTAGTAGCATCCTACAATGAGCAGTTCTTC.

Comments on this clonotype: At one end, the junction sequence differs from germline, possibly due to a read error. The rearrangement uses TRBV6-2 or TRBV6-3 and TRBJ2-7; D uncertain. There are 16 residues in the CDR3. The germline V gene encodes CDR1 MNHEY and CDR2 SVGEGT. The CDR3 spells CASSSSRTPTSYEQYF. The CDR3, as DNA: TGTGCAAGCAGTTCCAGCCGAACACCCACGTCGTACGAGCAGTACTTC.

This clonotype showed up just once. The rearrangement joins TRBV18 to TRBJ1-2; 7 bases line up with TRBD1. In germline, CDR1 is KGHSH, CDR2 LQKENI. V lost 5 bases, J lost 8 bases, and 11 bases stayed unmatched. The CDR3 sequence is 14 residues long. The CDR3 is CASSSRQGVQGYTF. The CDR3 region has the DNA TGTGCCAGCTCATCTCGACAGGGCGTCCAAGGCTACACCTTC.

In regard to this clonotype: This may stem from a read error, because a much larger clone lies one nucleotide away. V usage is TRBV11-2 and J usage is TRBJ2-7; perhaps TRBD2 as D (5 bases). CDR3 length equals 17 residues. The V gene lost 6 bases and the J gene lost 0 bases, with 21 bases spanning the gap. Germline V gene sequence: CDR1 SGHAT, CDR2 FQNNGV. CDR3 nucleotide sequence: TGTGCCAGCAGTTCGCCCCGGTTGGAGGTCCCCTCCTACGAGCAGTACTTC. It is translated as CASSSPRLEVPSYEQYF.

V usage is TRBV27 and J usage is TRBJ1-4; 7 nucleotides align to TRBD1. V trimming: 11 bases; J trimming: 0 bases; junction bases outside the gene matches: 12. This CDR3 comprises 16 residues. Per the germline V gene, CDR1 is MNHEY and CDR2 is SMNVEV (reference sequence). The CDR3 sequence: CAGGEGAQTTNEKLFF. CDR3 nucleotides: TGTGCCGGCGGGGAGGGGGCGCAAACAACTAATGAAAAACTGTTTTTT.

The J gene is TRBJ2-1, the V gene TRBV3-1; 12 nucleotides line up with TRBD2. CDR1 and CDR2 (germline): LGHDT, YNNKEL (reference sequence). After removal of 3 bases from V and 1 base from J, the junction contained 22 bases not matched to a gene. The CDR3 sequence is 23 residues long. Here the CDR3 DNA reads TGTGCCAGCAGCCACCGCCCTTATAGGCTAGCGGGGGGGCCGGGAAGATCCTACAATGAGCAGTTCTTC. Translated: CASSHRPYRLAGGPGRSYNEQFF.

This clonotype was counted ten times or more. This chain connects TRBV6-2 or TRBV6-3 to TRBJ2-2; D uncertain. The CDR3 runs to 14 residues. In germline, CDR1 is MNHEY, CDR2 SVGEGT. Trimming cost V 3 bases and J 1 base, with 6 bases left between them. The CDR3 DNA reads TGTGCCAGCAGTTATTCCCTGAACACCGGGGAGCTGTTTTTT. Protein product: CASSYSLNTGELFF.

This chain connects TRBV25-1 to TRBJ1-6; TRBD1 is a possible D gene (5 bases). V was cut by 10 bases and J by 7 bases, with 14 bases left in between. The CDR3 runs 13 residues. Germline CDR1 and CDR2: MGHDK and SYGVNS. The CDR3 spells CAIQTRGNSPLHF. The CDR3 DNA reads TGTGCCATCCAGACACGGGGGAATTCACCCCTCCACTTT.

The CDR3 region has the DNA TGTGCCAGTAGTATCCGGGTCCAGGGTCCCTACGAGCAGTACTTC. Encoded protein: CASSIRVQGPYEQYF. The rearrangement joins TRBV19 to TRBJ2-7; D may be TRBD1 (5 bases). The CDR3 consists of 15 residues. Trimming removed 3 bases at V and 2 bases at J, with 14 bases between. Germline V gene lookup returns CDR1 LNHDA and CDR2 SQIVND (reference sequence).

This clonotype came up many times. The V gene is TRBV7-2, the J gene TRBJ1-2; 10 bases agree with TRBD1. Germline V gene sequence: CDR1 SGHTA, CDR2 FQGNSA. The CDR3 runs to 16 residues. V gave up 4 bases and J gave up 3 bases; unmatched junction bases: 8. The DNA of the CDR3 is TGTGCCAGCAGCTCGACCGGGGACAGGGGTTACTATGGCTACACCTTC. It specifies CASSSTGDRGYYGYTF.

This clonotype occurred many times. The chain couples TRBV28 to TRBJ1-2; TRBD1 matches 11 bases. The germline V gene encodes CDR1 MDHEN and CDR2 SYDVKM. The CDR3 has 16 amino acids. V shed 4 bases, J shed 4 bases, and the junction held 8 bases outside the gene matches. CDR3 bases: TGTGCCAGCAGTTCGACCCGGACAGGGGGCGCCTATGGCTACACCTTC. Translation: CASSSTRTGGAYGYTF.

The V call is TRBV18, the J call TRBJ2-5, with TRBD1 matching 7 bases. The germline V gene encodes CDR1 KGHSH and CDR2 LQKENI. Losses at the gene ends were 3 bases for V and 2 bases for J; bases not matched to a gene: 6. This CDR3 comprises 15 residues. The CDR3 DNA follows: TGTGCCAGCTCACCCCGGGACAGACAACAAGAGACCCAGTACTTC. It is translated as CASSPRDRQQETQYF.

The chain is built from TRBV27 and TRBJ1-5; the D is unclear. Per germline, CDR1 MNHEY and CDR2 SMNVEV (reference sequence). The CDR3 spans 16 residues. The V end lost 0 bases, the J end lost 1 base, and 10 bases lay between the germline ends. The CDR3 loop is CASSLSGYSSNQPQHF. CDR3 DNA sequence: TGTGCCAGCAGTTTATCGGGGTACAGCAGCAATCAGCCCCAGCATTTT.

The J gene is TRBJ2-7, the V gene TRBV27, with D possibly being TRBD2 (6 bases). Germline-derived CDR1 and CDR2 are MNHEY and SMNVEV (reference sequence). CDR3 length equals 16 residues. Trimming shortened V by 2 bases and J by 0 bases, and 14 bases separated the two germline ends. CDR3 sequence reads: CASSLLGGMSSYEQYF. The CDR3 DNA is TGTGCCAGCAGTTTACTGGGGGGAATGAGCTCCTACGAGCAGTACTTC.